A selection of T cell receptor beta chains follows, all from one sample in a study of control samples from healthy donors and cancer patients. TCRdb's copy holds only in-frame clones and misses some; the assay was immunoSEQ multiplex PCR. The repertoire holds approximately 130,000 clones, about 87% seen once, with 12% in the top ten. Sequenced: blood. The receptors originated from a man in his thirties or forties in good health. Both conserved end residues are part of each CDR3. Each record gives: V gene, D gene, J gene, clone size, CDR3 protein, CDR3 DNA. The D gene is left open where the match is weak. Rows may omit the clone size; those that give it use once, few, many or a size class.

TRBV12-5	NA	TRBJ1-1	once	CASGIQLGAFF	TGTGCTAGTGGAATTCAGTTGGGCGCTTTCTTT
TRBV11-3	TRBD1	TRBJ1-4	NA	CASSPGQGGTNEKLFF	TGTGCCAGCAGCCCCGGACAGGGGGGAACTAATGAAAAACTGTTTTTT
TRBV11-3	NA	TRBJ2-4	NA	CASSLAGVQYF	TGTGCCAGCAGCTTAGCTGGGGTTCAGTACTTC
TRBV6-2/TRBV6-3	NA	TRBJ1-4	NA	CASSSRTDNNEKLFF	TGTGCCAGCAGTTCCCGGACAGATAATAATGAAAAACTGTTTTTT
TRBV25-1	NA	TRBJ1-3	NA	CASSDPQGAGNTIYF	TGTGCCAGCAGTGACCCGCAAGGGGCTGGAAACACCATATATTTT
TRBV25-1	NA	TRBJ1-1	NA	CASSEYGRNTEAFF	TGTGCCAGCAGTGAATATGGCAGGAACACTGAAGCTTTCTTT
TRBV3-1/TRBV3-2	NA	TRBJ1-3	few	CASSPSWSGNTIYF	TGTGCCAGCAGTCCGAGCTGGTCCGGAAACACCATATATTTT
TRBV10-1	TRBD2	TRBJ2-2	few	CASSERASGAAGELFF	TGCGCCAGCAGTGAGAGAGCTAGCGGGGCAGCCGGGGAGCTGTTTTTT
TRBV5-4	NA	TRBJ2-2	few	CASSFQGKAGELFF	TGTGCCAGCAGCTTTCAGGGGAAAGCCGGGGAGCTGTTTTTT
TRBV6-2/TRBV6-3	TRBD2	TRBJ2-3	few	CASSYSTSLAGDTDTQYF	TGTGCCAGCAGTTACTCTACCTCTCTAGCGGGGGACACAGATACGCAGTATTTT
TRBV11-2	TRBD1	TRBJ1-4	once	CASSLGDRQPEKLFF	TGTGCCAGCAGCCTAGGGGACAGGCAGCCTGAAAAACTGTTTTTT
TRBV5-6	TRBD1	TRBJ1-5	once	CASSFGQGRRPQHF	TGTGCCAGCAGCTTTGGACAGGGAAGAAGGCCCCAGCATTTT
TRBV6-5	NA	TRBJ2-3	NA	CASNGRGSAQYF	TGTGCCAGCAATGGACGGGGGTCGGCGCAGTATTTT
TRBV4-2	NA	TRBJ1-2	once	CASSQALTQGRGYGYTF	TGTGCCAGCAGCCAGGCGCTTACCCAGGGGAGGGGCTATGGCTACACCTTC
TRBV5-1	NA	TRBJ1-2	NA	CASSFITGKANYGYTF	TGCGCCAGCAGCTTTATCACAGGGAAAGCTAACTATGGCTACACCTTC
TRBV29-1	NA	TRBJ1-2	NA	CSVGENYGYTF	TGCAGCGTTGGCGAGAACTATGGCTACACCTTC
TRBV11-3	NA	TRBJ1-3	NA	CASSLRDGNTIYF	TGTGCCAGCAGCCTCCGGGACGGCAACACCATATATTTT
TRBV7-9	NA	TRBJ2-6	NA	CASSSQDLSSGANVLTF	TGTGCCAGCAGCTCACAGGACTTGAGCTCTGGGGCCAACGTCCTGACTTTC
TRBV6-5	NA	TRBJ1-1	NA	CATKLVNTEAFF	TGTGCCACCAAGCTGGTGAACACTGAAGCTTTCTTT
TRBV9	NA	TRBJ1-2	NA	CASSALSDSPGGYTF	TGTGCCAGCAGCGCCCTCTCCGACAGCCCGGGAGGCTACACCTTC
TRBV27	NA	TRBJ1-2	NA	CASKELQGNGYTF	TGTGCCAGCAAAGAACTTCAGGGAAATGGCTACACCTTC
TRBV5-1	NA	TRBJ1-2	once	CASSHGWGANVHYGYTF	TGCGCCAGCAGCCATGGGTGGGGGGCGAATGTGCACTATGGCTACACCTTC
TRBV7-2	NA	TRBJ1-5	NA	CASSLDPGLPTQHF	TGTGCCAGCAGCTTAGACCCGGGACTTCCGACCCAGCATTTT
TRBV30	NA	TRBJ2-3	NA	CAGGTAPFTDTQYF	TGTGCCGGAGGAACAGCCCCTTTCACAGATACGCAGTATTTT
TRBV5-1	NA	TRBJ1-4	NA	CASSWRPLGEKLFF	TGCGCCAGCAGCTGGCGGCCCCTCGGGGAAAAACTGTTTTTT
TRBV6-2/TRBV6-3	NA	TRBJ1-1	NA	CASSLVGATEAFF	TGTGCCAGCAGTTTGGTGGGCGCCACTGAAGCTTTCTTT
TRBV6-5	TRBD1	TRBJ1-6	NA	CASSYSTGGYNSPLHF	TGTGCCAGCAGTTACTCGACAGGGGGCTATAATTCACCCCTCCACTTT
TRBV11-2	NA	TRBJ1-1	NA	CASSFWGPGNTEAFF	TGTGCCAGCAGCTTTTGGGGACCAGGGAACACTGAAGCTTTCTTT
TRBV6-6	NA	TRBJ1-1	once	CASVPDGGWTEAFF	TGTGCCAGCGTTCCCGACGGGGGCTGGACTGAAGCTTTCTTT
TRBV4-1	TRBD2	TRBJ2-1	NA	CASSPDASGVSYNEQFF	TGCGCCAGCAGCCCAGATGCTAGCGGGGTCTCCTACAATGAGCAGTTCTTC
TRBV6-5	TRBD1	TRBJ1-1	NA	CASSYSGTGEGAFF	TGTGCCAGCAGTTACTCCGGGACAGGGGAGGGAGCTTTCTTT
TRBV15	TRBD1	TRBJ1-2	NA	CATSKDRGIGYGYTF	TGTGCCACCAGCAAGGACAGGGGGATCGGCTATGGCTACACCTTC
TRBV7-3	NA	TRBJ2-7	NA	CASAPLGGEQYF	TGTGCCAGCGCACCCCTAGGGGGGGAGCAGTACTTC
TRBV5-1	TRBD1	TRBJ1-1	NA	CASSSDRPAEAFF	TGCGCCAGCAGCTCGGACAGGCCGGCTGAAGCTTTCTTT
TRBV19	TRBD1	TRBJ2-1	NA	CASSILGQGAQNEQFF	TGTGCCAGTAGTATTTTAGGACAGGGGGCGCAAAATGAGCAGTTCTTC
TRBV2	NA	TRBJ2-3	NA	CASSSQDPTDTQYF	TGTGCCAGCAGTTCACAGGATCCCACAGATACGCAGTATTTT
TRBV19	NA	TRBJ1-5	few	CASTSLQDYNQPQHF	TGTGCCAGTACTTCATTACAGGATTACAATCAGCCCCAGCATTTT
TRBV3-1/TRBV3-2	NA	TRBJ2-7	NA	CASSQFRLFSYEQYF	TGTGCCAGCAGCCAATTCCGACTATTCTCCTACGAGCAGTACTTC
TRBV30	NA	TRBJ2-3	NA	CAGGTGTDTQYF	TGTGCCGGAGGGACAGGCACAGATACGCAGTATTTT
TRBV5-1	NA	TRBJ1-4	once	CASSLGQGGEKLFF	TGCGCCAGCAGCTTGGGGCAGGGCGGGGAAAAACTGTTTTTT
TRBV25-1	TRBD1	TRBJ2-7	NA	CASRRETGVNEQYF	TGTGCCAGCAGAAGGGAGACAGGGGTGAACGAGCAGTACTTC
TRBV19	TRBD1	TRBJ1-2	NA	CASSSSDRNYGYTF	TGTGCCAGTAGCTCCTCGGACAGGAACTATGGCTACACCTTC
TRBV19	NA	TRBJ1-1	NA	CASSMAVPGTEAFF	TGTGCCAGTAGTATGGCAGTGCCTGGCACTGAAGCTTTCTTT
TRBV10-3	NA	TRBJ2-1	NA	CAISEGGYGANEQFF	TGTGCCATCAGTGAGGGAGGATACGGGGCCAATGAGCAGTTCTTC
TRBV5-1	NA	TRBJ1-1	NA	CASSLDWRNTEAFF	TGCGCCAGCAGCTTGGACTGGAGGAACACTGAAGCTTTCTTT
TRBV5-1	TRBD1	TRBJ1-1	once	CASSPGQGLGTEAFF	TGCGCCAGCAGCCCCGGACAGGGGCTGGGAACTGAAGCTTTCTTT